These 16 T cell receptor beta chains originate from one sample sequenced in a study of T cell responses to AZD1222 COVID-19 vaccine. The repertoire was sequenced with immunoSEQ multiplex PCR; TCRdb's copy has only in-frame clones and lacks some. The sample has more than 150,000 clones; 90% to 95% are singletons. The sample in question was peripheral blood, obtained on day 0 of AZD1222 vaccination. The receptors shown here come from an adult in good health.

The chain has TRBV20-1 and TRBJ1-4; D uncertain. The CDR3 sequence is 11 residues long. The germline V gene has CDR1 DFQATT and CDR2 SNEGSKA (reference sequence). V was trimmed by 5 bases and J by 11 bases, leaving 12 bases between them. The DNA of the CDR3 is TGCAGTGCTGGATCCCCGGGGAAACTGTTTTTT. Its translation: CSAGSPGKLFF.

CDR3: CASSEGGFTGELFF. The CDR3 DNA sequence: TGTGCCAGCAGTGAAGGAGGATTTACCGGGGAGCTGTTTTTT. The V call is TRBV6-1, the J call TRBJ2-2, with unresolved D. Germline V CDR1 and CDR2: MNHNS, SASEGT. The ends were cut back, 1 base at V and 5 bases at J, with 8 bases in the middle. The CDR3 spans 14 residues.

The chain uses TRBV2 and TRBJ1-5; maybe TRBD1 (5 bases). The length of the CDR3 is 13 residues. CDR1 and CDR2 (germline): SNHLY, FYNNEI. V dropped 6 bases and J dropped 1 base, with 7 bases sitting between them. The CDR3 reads CASRGRSNQPQHF. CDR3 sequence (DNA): TGTGCCAGCAGGGGACGGAGCAATCAGCCCCAGCATTTT.

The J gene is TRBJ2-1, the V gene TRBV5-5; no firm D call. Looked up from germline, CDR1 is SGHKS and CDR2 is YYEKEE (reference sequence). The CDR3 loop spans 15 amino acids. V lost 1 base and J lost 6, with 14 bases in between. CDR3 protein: CASSLFAPGTNEQFF. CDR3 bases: TGTGCCAGCAGCTTGTTCGCACCGGGCACCAATGAGCAGTTCTTC.

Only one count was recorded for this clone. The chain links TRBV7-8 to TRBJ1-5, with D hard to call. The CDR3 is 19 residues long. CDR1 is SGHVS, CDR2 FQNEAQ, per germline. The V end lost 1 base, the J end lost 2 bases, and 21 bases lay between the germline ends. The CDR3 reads CASSLDGRGRLVRNQPQHF. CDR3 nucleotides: TGTGCCAGCAGCTTAGACGGCCGCGGGAGGTTAGTACGCAATCAGCCCCAGCATTTT.

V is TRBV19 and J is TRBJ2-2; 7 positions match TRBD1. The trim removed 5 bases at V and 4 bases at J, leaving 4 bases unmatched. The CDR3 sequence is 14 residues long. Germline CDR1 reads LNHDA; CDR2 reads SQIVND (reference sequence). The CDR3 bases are TGTGCCAGTAGTCACAGGGGACGCACCGGGGAGCTGTTTTTT. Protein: CASSHRGRTGELFF.

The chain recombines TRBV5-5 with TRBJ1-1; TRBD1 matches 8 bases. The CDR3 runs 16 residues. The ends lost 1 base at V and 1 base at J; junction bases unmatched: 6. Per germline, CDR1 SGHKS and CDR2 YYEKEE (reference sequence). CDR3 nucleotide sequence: TGTGCCAGCAGCTTGCAGGGGGCCCTGGGGAACACTGAAGCTTTCTTT. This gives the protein CASSLQGALGNTEAFF.

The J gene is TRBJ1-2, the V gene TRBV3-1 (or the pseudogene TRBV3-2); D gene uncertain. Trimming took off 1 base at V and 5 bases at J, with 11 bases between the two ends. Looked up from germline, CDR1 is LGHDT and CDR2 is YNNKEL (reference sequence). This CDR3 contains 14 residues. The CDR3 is CASSQGIRVYGYTF. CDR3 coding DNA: TGTGCCAGCAGCCAAGGGATCCGGGTTTATGGCTACACCTTC.

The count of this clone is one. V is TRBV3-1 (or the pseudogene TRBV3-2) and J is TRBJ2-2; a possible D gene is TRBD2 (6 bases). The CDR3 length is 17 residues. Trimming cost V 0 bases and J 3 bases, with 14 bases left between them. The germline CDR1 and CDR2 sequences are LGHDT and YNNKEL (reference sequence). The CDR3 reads CASSQDWSGPHTGELFF. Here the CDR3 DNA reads TGTGCCAGCAGCCAAGATTGGAGCGGGCCCCACACCGGGGAGCTGTTTTTT.

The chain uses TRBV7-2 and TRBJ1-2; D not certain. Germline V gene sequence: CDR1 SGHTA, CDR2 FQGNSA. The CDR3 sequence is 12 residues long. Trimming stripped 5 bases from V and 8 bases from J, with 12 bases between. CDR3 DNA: TGTGCCAGCAGCGTCACATGGCAAGGCTACACCTTC. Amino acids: CASSVTWQGYTF.

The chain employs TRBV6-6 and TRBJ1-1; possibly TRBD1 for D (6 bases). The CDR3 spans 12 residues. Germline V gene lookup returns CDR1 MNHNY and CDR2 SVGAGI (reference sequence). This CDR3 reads CAGGGRNTEAFF. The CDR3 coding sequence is TGTGCAGGGGGGGGGCGGAACACTGAAGCTTTCTTT.

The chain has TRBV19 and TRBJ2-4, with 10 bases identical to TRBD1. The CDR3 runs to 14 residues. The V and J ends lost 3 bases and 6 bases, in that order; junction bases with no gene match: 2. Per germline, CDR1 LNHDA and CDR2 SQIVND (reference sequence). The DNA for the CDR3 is TGTGCCAGTAGTATCTGGGACAGGGGAAACATTCAGTACTTC. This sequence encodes CASSIWDRGNIQYF.

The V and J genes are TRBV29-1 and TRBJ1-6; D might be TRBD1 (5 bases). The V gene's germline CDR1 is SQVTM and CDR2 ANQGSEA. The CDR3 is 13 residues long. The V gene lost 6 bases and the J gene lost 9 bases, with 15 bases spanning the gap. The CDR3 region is CSVRTRETSPLHF. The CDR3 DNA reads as TGCAGCGTCAGGACAAGGGAGACTTCACCCCTCCACTTT.

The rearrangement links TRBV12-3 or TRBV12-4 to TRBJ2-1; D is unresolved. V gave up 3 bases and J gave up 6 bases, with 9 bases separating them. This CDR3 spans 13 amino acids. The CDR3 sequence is CASSLSPSNEQFF. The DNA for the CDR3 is TGTGCCAGCAGTTTGTCCCCATCCAATGAGCAGTTCTTC.

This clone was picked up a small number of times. The CDR3 spells CSVIRTGPNEQFF. DNA for the CDR3: TGCAGCGTTATCCGGACAGGGCCCAATGAGCAGTTCTTC. This sequence joins TRBV29-1 and TRBJ2-1; TRBD1 aligns across 8 bases. V gave up 5 bases and J gave up 6 bases; unmatched junction bases: 6. The germline V gene encodes CDR1 SQVTM and CDR2 ANQGSEA. The CDR3 totals 13 residues.

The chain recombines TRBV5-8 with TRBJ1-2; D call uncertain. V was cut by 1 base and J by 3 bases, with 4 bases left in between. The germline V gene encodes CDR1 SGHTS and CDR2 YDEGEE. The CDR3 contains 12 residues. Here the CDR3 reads CASSLRDYGYTF. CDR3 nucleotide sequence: TGTGCCAGCAGCTTGAGGGACTATGGCTACACCTTC.